What follows are 28 T cell receptor beta chains derived from one specimen sequenced in a study of cytomegalovirus exposure and HLA in healthy donors. The data were produced by immunoSEQ multiplex PCR, yet TCRdb's version contains in-frame clones alone and is incomplete. In the table there are about 140,000 clones, about 91% of which are singletons. Material: PBMCs. Receptors originate from a young woman in good health and CMV-seropositive.

The J gene is TRBJ1-2, the V gene TRBV5-4; TRBD1 agrees at 11 bases. V dropped 4 bases and J dropped 10; count of bases not matched to a gene: 3. This CDR3 comprises 12 residues. Germline loops: CDR1 SGHNT, CDR2 YYREEE (reference sequence). CDR3 DNA: TGTGCCAGCAGCCGGGGACAGGGGGACTACACCTTC. It is translated as CASSRGQGDYTF.

This chain links TRBV7-2 with TRBJ2-7, with a possible D match to TRBD2 (6 bases). Germline V gene lookup returns CDR1 SGHTA and CDR2 FQGNSA. This CDR3 has 14 amino acids. Trimming stripped 3 bases from V and 3 bases from J, with 12 bases between. In DNA, the CDR3 is TGTGCCAGCAGCTTCAAAGCGGGCCTCTACGAGCAGTACTTC. It encodes CASSFKAGLYEQYF.

This clone was detected only once. This chain connects TRBV20-1 to TRBJ2-3; weak D call: TRBD2 (6 bases). Germline V gives CDR1 DFQATT, CDR2 SNEGSKA (reference sequence). V lost 6 bases and J 6 bases, leaving 10 bases between the germline ends. The CDR3 is 11 residues long. CDR3 DNA: TGCAGTGCAACTAGCTTGGATACGCAGTATTTT. Its protein is CSATSLDTQYF.

The rearrangement links TRBV5-5 to TRBJ2-1; 8 bases agree with TRBD2. This CDR3 region has 16 residues. J lost 1 base, V lost 2 bases, and 5 bases had no gene match. Germline CDR1 is SGHKS and CDR2 is YYEKEE (reference sequence). CDR3 in DNA: TGTGCCAGCAGCTTAGCGGGGGCCCTGTCCTACAATGAGCAGTTCTTC. Its translation: CASSLAGALSYNEQFF.

J is TRBJ1-6 and V is TRBV6-1, with D possibly TRBD1 on 5 matching bases. This CDR3 is built from 15 residues. Germline CDR1 MNHNS, CDR2 SASEGT. V was pared by 4 bases and J by 6 bases, with 13 bases between. The CDR3: CASSVLGVGNSPLHF. The CDR3 nucleotides are TGTGCCAGCAGTGTATTAGGGGTAGGTAATTCACCCCTCCACTTT.

This clone was observed a few times. The chain joins TRBV9 to TRBJ2-7; tentative D call: TRBD1 (5 bases). V was trimmed by 5 bases and J by 0 bases, leaving 9 bases between them. Germline CDR1 is SGDLS and CDR2 is YYNGEE. The CDR3 covers 13 residues. Here the CDR3 DNA reads TGTGCCAGCAGGGGGCAGGACTCCTACGAGCAGTACTTC. This codes for CASRGQDSYEQYF.

The rearrangement joins TRBV5-1 to TRBJ2-1, with 8 bases lining up with TRBD2. V was clipped by 5 bases and J by 4 bases; unmatched bases: 5. Looked up from germline, CDR1 is SGHRS and CDR2 is YFSETQ. CDR3 length equals 14 residues. For the CDR3, the DNA is TGCGCCAGCAGGGGGGCTAGCGGGTACAATGAGCAGTTCTTC. Protein sequence: CASRGASGYNEQFF.

The rearrangement uses TRBV5-6 and TRBJ2-5; 7 nucleotides line up with TRBD2. The CDR3 contains 15 residues. The germline gives CDR1 SGHDT, CDR2 YYEEEE. Trimming took 2 bases from V and 8 from J; bases not matched to a gene: 12. CDR3 DNA: TGTGCCAGCAGCTTTTTCGGAGCGGGGAGTACAACCCAGTACTTC. Translation: CASSFFGAGSTTQYF.

The rearrangement uses TRBV19 and TRBJ2-7; 8 bases agree with TRBD2. The CDR3 spans 15 residues. The trim removed 1 base at V and 3 bases at J, leaving 5 bases unmatched. Germline CDR1 LNHDA, CDR2 SQIVND (reference sequence). The CDR3 DNA sequence: TGTGCCAGTAGTATAGGGCGGGGGGCAGGCTACGAGCAGTACTTC. This gives the protein CASSIGRGAGYEQYF.

This chain links TRBV5-4 with TRBJ2-5, with D tentatively TRBD2 (6 bases). The CDR3 consists of 11 residues. The germline CDR1 and CDR2 sequences are SGHNT and YYREEE (reference sequence). V was pared by 5 bases and J by 5 bases, with 7 bases between. CDR3 DNA: TGTGCCAGCAGTCGGGGGGAGACCCAGTACTTC. Its translation: CASSRGETQYF.

J is TRBJ1-1 and V is TRBV2; D may be TRBD1 (5 bases). Trimming shortened V by 8 bases and J by 6 bases, and 7 bases separated the two germline ends. The CDR3 loop spans 10 amino acids. From germline, CDR1 is SNHLY and CDR2 FYNNEI. The CDR3 protein is CASGGAEAFF. CDR3 DNA: TGTGCCAGCGGGGGGGCTGAAGCTTTCTTT.

This sequence joins TRBV7-2 and TRBJ2-1; D gene uncertain. Trimming pared 5 bases from V and 5 bases from J, leaving 16 bases between. The CDR3 extends over 15 amino acids. Germline loops: CDR1 SGHTA, CDR2 FQGNSA. The CDR3 region has the DNA TGTGCCAGCAGCATACGACGCCCCCGGGACAATGAGCAGTTCTTC. Residues: CASSIRRPRDNEQFF.

V gene TRBV7-2 combines with J gene TRBJ2-3; 8 bases map to TRBD2. Looked up from germline, CDR1 is SGHTA and CDR2 is FQGNSA. J gave up 4 bases and V 5 bases, and 2 bases lay outside the gene matches. The CDR3 consists of 13 residues. In DNA, the CDR3 is TGTGCCAGCAGCCCACTAGCGGCAGATACGCAGTATTTT. Its translation is CASSPLAADTQYF.

The count of this clone is one. This chain connects TRBV4-2 to TRBJ1-4, with D maybe TRBD1 (6 bases). The CDR3 totals 15 residues. From germline, CDR1 is LGHNA and CDR2 YNFKEQ. V gave up 0 bases and J gave up 5 bases, with 10 bases separating them. In DNA form, the CDR3 reads TGTGCCAGCAGCCAAGAGGACAGTGGGAATGAAAAACTGTTTTTT. This translates into CASSQEDSGNEKLFF.

The chain carries TRBV28 and TRBJ1-6; TRBD1 agrees at 9 bases. The germline gives CDR1 MDHEN, CDR2 SYDVKM. V lost 4 bases, J lost 9 bases, and 7 bases stayed unmatched. CDR3 length: 15 residues. The CDR3 DNA reads TGTGCCAGCAGTTCGGGACAGGGAGGGAGTTCACCCCTCCACTTT. It specifies CASSSGQGGSSPLHF.

The chain couples TRBV30 to TRBJ2-1, with unresolved D. This CDR3 spans 12 amino acids. In germline, CDR1 is GTSNPN, CDR2 SVGIG (reference sequence). Trimming left V 5 bases short and J 7 bases short, with 12 bases between. The CDR3 DNA is TGTGCCTGGGCCCTAAGCTGGAATGAGCAGTTCTTC. Translated: CAWALSWNEQFF.

The rearrangement uses TRBV7-2 and TRBJ1-2, with no clear D. With 4 bases removed from V and 2 bases from J, the gap between germline ends came to 11 bases. In germline, CDR1 is SGHTA, CDR2 FQGNSA. There are 14 residues in the CDR3. For the CDR3, the DNA is TGTGCCAGCAGCTCCGATTACAAGAACTATGGCTACACCTTC. Its translation is CASSSDYKNYGYTF.

The V call is TRBV6-5, the J call TRBJ1-1; TRBD1 agrees at 9 bases. V dropped 7 bases and J dropped 7; count of bases not matched to a gene: 7. This CDR3 has 13 residues. Germline CDR1 MNHEY, CDR2 SVGAGI. In DNA form, the CDR3 reads TGTGCCAGCAAAAAAACAGGGGGCAGTGAAGCTTTCTTT. This encodes CASKKTGGSEAFF.

This clone appeared once. The genes are TRBV6-5 and TRBJ2-1; 8 bases match TRBD2. This CDR3 is built from 13 residues. The germline V gene has CDR1 MNHEY and CDR2 SVGAGI. V was pared by 5 bases and J by 9 bases, with 6 bases of the junction left unmatched. CDR3 sequence (DNA): TGTGCCAGCAGTGGGACTAGGGCGGGTGAGCAGTTCTTC. Encoded protein: CASSGTRAGEQFF.

The chain couples TRBV9 to TRBJ2-7; TRBD1 agrees at 8 bases. From germline, CDR1 is SGDLS and CDR2 YYNGEE. The junction had 6 bases not matched to a gene; V was cut back by 0 bases and J by 4 bases. The CDR3 totals 15 residues. The CDR3 sequence: CASSVDPQGVYEQYF. The CDR3 DNA follows: TGTGCCAGCAGCGTAGATCCACAGGGGGTGTACGAGCAGTACTTC.

The genes are TRBV6-1 and TRBJ2-7, with D possibly TRBD2 on 5 matching bases. From germline, CDR1 is MNHNS and CDR2 SASEGT. This CDR3 spans 12 amino acids. V was pared by 1 base and J by 5 bases, with 6 bases between. The CDR3 nucleotides read TGTGCCAGCAGTGAAGTGAGGGACGAGCAGTACTTC. This translates into CASSEVRDEQYF.

The rearrangement uses TRBV7-3 and TRBJ1-2, with D tentatively TRBD1 (5 bases). Trimming pared 6 bases from V and 5 bases from J, leaving 13 bases between. This CDR3 comprises 13 residues. Germline V gene lookup returns CDR1 SGHTA and CDR2 FQGTGA. DNA for the CDR3: TGTGCCAGCAGTCGAAGGGGCGGATATGGCTACACCTTC. Amino acid sequence: CASSRRGGYGYTF. Based on the CDR3 plus reference TRBV7-3 and TRBJ1-2, the full variable domain is GAGVSQTPSNKVTEKGKYVELRCDPISGHTALYWYRQSLGQGPEFLIYFQGTGAADDSGLPNDRFFAVRPEGSVSTLKIQRTERGDSAVYLCASSRRGGYGYTFGSGTRLTVV.

This chain joins TRBV27 and TRBJ2-3, with no clear D. The V end lost 6 bases, the J end lost 2 bases, and 9 bases lay between the germline ends. The CDR3 runs to 13 residues. Germline V gene lookup returns CDR1 MNHEY and CDR2 SMNVEV (reference sequence). The CDR3 DNA reads TGTGCCAGCAGCTCCGGTGACACAGATACGCAGTATTTT. It is translated as CASSSGDTDTQYF.

The chain combines TRBV5-6 with TRBJ2-3; TRBD1 matches at 12 bases. Germline V gene lookup returns CDR1 SGHDT and CDR2 YYEEEE. The length of the CDR3 is 15 residues. The V gene end was trimmed by 5 bases and the J gene end by 4 bases; junction bases not matched to a gene: 5. As DNA, the CDR3 is TGTGCCAGCAGGTGGGGGACAGGGGGCTCAGATACGCAGTATTTT. Amino acid sequence: CASRWGTGGSDTQYF.

The rearrangement joins TRBV19 to TRBJ2-2; a weak D match, TRBD1 (6 bases). Germline V gene sequence: CDR1 LNHDA, CDR2 SQIVND (reference sequence). The CDR3 totals 17 residues. V was cut by 5 bases and J by 0 bases, with 16 bases left in between. The CDR3 is CASSPGLWDTNTGELFF. The DNA for the CDR3 is TGTGCCAGTAGTCCCGGGTTGTGGGACACGAACACCGGGGAGCTGTTTTTT. Full variable domain (outside the CDR3, taken from reference TRBV19 and TRBJ2-2): DGGITQSPKYLFRKEGQNVTLSCEQNLNHDAMYWYRQDPGQGLRLIYYSQIVNDFQKGDIAEGYSVSREKKESFPLTVTSAQKNPTAFYLCASSPGLWDTNTGELFFGEGSRLTVL.

The chain carries TRBV15 and TRBJ1-5; 8 nucleotides agree with TRBD1. The CDR3 length is 15 residues. The ends lost 4 bases at V and 7 bases at J; junction bases unmatched: 9. Germline assignment: CDR1 LNHNV and CDR2 YYDKDF (reference sequence). The CDR3: CATSIRPGGWQPQHF. The CDR3 nucleotides read TGTGCCACCAGCATCCGACCAGGGGGCTGGCAGCCCCAGCATTTT.

The V and J genes are TRBV6-1 and TRBJ2-3; 10 bases fit TRBD1. The J segment lost 4 bases and the V segment lost 7 bases, leaving 5 bases of the junction unmatched. Per germline, CDR1 MNHNS and CDR2 SASEGT. The CDR3 runs to 14 residues. Here the CDR3 DNA reads TGTGCCAGCAAGGAGACAGGGGGCCCAGATACGCAGTATTTT. Protein sequence: CASKETGGPDTQYF.

The chain employs TRBV4-3 and TRBJ2-5, with D unclear. With 0 bases removed from V and 6 bases from J, the gap between germline ends came to 11 bases. The CDR3 spans 14 residues. Germline V gives CDR1 LGHNA, CDR2 YSLEER. The CDR3 region has the DNA TGCGCCAGCAGCCAAGAGACTCGGGTGAAGACCCAGTACTTC. This encodes CASSQETRVKTQYF.